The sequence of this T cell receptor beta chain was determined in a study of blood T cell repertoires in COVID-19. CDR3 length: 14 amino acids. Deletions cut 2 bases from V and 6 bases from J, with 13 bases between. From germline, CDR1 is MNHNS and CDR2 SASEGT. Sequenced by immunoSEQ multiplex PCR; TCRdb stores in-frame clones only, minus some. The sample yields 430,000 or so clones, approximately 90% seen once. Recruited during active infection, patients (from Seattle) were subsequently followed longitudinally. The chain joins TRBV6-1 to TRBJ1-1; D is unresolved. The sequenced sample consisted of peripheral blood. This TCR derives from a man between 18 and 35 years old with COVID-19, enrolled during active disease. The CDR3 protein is CASSEYGVEAEAFF. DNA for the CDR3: TGTGCCAGCAGTGAATACGGGGTGGAGGCTGAAGCTTTCTTT.